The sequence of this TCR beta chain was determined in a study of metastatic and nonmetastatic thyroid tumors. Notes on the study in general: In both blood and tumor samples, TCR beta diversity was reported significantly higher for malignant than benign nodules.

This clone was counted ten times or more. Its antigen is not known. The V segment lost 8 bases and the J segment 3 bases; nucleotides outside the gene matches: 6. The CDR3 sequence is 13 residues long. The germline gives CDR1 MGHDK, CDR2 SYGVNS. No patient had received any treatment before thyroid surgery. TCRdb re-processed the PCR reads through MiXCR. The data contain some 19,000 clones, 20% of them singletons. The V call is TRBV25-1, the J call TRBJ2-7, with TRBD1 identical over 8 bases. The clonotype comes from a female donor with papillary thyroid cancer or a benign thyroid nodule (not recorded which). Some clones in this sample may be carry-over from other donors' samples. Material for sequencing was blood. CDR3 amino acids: CASGQGANYEQYF. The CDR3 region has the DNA TGTGCCAGCGGACAGGGAGCCAACTACGAGCAGTACTTC.